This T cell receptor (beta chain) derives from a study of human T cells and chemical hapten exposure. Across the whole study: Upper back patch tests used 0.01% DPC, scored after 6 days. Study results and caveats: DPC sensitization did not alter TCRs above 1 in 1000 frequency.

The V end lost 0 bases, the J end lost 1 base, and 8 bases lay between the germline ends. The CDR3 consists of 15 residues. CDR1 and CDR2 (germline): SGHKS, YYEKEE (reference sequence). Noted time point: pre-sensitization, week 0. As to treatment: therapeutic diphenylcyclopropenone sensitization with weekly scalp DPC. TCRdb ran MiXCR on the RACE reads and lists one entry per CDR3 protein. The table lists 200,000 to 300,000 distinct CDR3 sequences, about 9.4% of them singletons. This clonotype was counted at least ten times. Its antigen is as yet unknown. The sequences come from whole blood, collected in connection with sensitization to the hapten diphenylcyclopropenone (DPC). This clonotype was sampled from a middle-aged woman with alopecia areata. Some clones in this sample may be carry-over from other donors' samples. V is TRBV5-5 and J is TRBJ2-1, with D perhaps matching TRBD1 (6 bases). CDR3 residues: CASSLVQGSYNEQFF. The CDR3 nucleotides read TGTGCCAGCAGCTTGGTACAGGGTTCCTACAATGAGCAGTTCTTC.